The 2 T cell receptor beta chains below come from one sample, sequenced in a study of beta chain features in type 1 diabetes. The entirety of the isolated RNA underwent reverse transcription, so expressed TCRB transcripts were sequenced. Measured with immunoSEQ multiplex PCR; TCRdb has only the in-frame clones, and not every one. The table has approximately 140,000 clones, 6.9% seen once. Sample: central memory CD4+ T cells from blood. The receptor set was obtained from a woman aged 25 to 39 in good health.

This clone was recorded a few times. The CDR3 here is CASRTMGQGRDGYTF. The CDR3 coding sequence is TGTGCCAGTAGGACCATGGGCCAGGGGCGTGATGGCTACACCTTC. This rearrangement joins TRBV19 to TRBJ1-2; a possible D gene is TRBD1 (6 bases). V was shortened by 6 bases and J by 6 bases, with 20 bases between the two germline ends. Germline CDR1 LNHDA, CDR2 SQIVND (reference sequence). The CDR3 length is 15 residues.

The sample holds a few counts of this clone. V usage is TRBV7-2 and J usage is TRBJ2-7, with D possibly TRBD2 on 5 matching bases. This CDR3 has 15 amino acids. V lost 2 bases, J lost 3 bases, and 14 bases lay in between. Germline V CDR1 and CDR2: SGHTA, FQGNSA. The CDR3 here is CASSLSAAESYEQYF. The CDR3 DNA is TGTGCCAGCAGCTTATCGGCAGCGGAAAGCTACGAGCAGTACTTC.